A single sample is the source of the 17 T cell receptor beta chains below, sequenced in a study of early T cells in non-severe SARS-CoV-2 infection. TCRdb passed the 5' RACE reads through MiXCR, listing each CDR3 protein once. In the table there are 70,000 or so distinct CDR3 sequences, 11% of which are singletons. The sample was whole blood. These receptors all come from an adult who was a healthcare worker with PCR-confirmed SARS-CoV-2 infection or an uninfected control (not recorded which).

The sample holds many counts of this clonotype. The J gene is TRBJ1-2, the V gene TRBV12-3 or TRBV12-4; a possible D gene is TRBD1 (6 bases). V dropped 5 bases and J dropped 0 bases, with 10 bases sitting between them. The CDR3 spans 14 residues. The CDR3 is CASSRTEANYGYTF. For the CDR3, the DNA is TGTGCCAGCAGTAGGACAGAGGCTAACTATGGCTACACCTTC.

This clonotype turned up a few times. The chain recombines TRBV5-6 with TRBJ2-7, with 10 bases lining up with TRBD2. In germline, CDR1 is SGHDT, CDR2 YYEEEE. The CDR3 consists of 15 residues. V dropped 5 bases and J dropped 2; count of bases not matched to a gene: 7. The CDR3 protein is CASSPGLAVPYEQYF. CDR3 sequence (DNA): TGTGCCAGCAGTCCTGGACTAGCGGTCCCCTACGAGCAGTACTTC.

The count of this clonotype is one. The V call is TRBV18, the J call TRBJ1-1; no clear D. Germline V gene sequence: CDR1 KGHSH, CDR2 LQKENI. The CDR3 length is 15 residues. V was pared by 6 bases and J by 4 bases, with 18 bases between. CDR3 sequence reads: CASSQKSGGSTEAFF. CDR3 nucleotide sequence: TGTGCCAGCTCGCAGAAATCGGGAGGAAGCACTGAAGCTTTCTTT.

This clonotype came up a few times. The rearrangement links TRBV14 to TRBJ2-7, with 12 bases that match TRBD2. Trimming cost V 7 bases and J 0 bases; bases outside gene matches: 4. Looked up from germline, CDR1 is SGHDN and CDR2 is FVKESK. The CDR3 runs 15 residues. As DNA, the CDR3 is TGTGCCAGCAAACTAGCGGGAGGCATCTCCTACGAGCAGTACTTC. Protein sequence: CASKLAGGISYEQYF.

The sample holds a few counts of this clonotype. V is TRBV12-3 or TRBV12-4 and J is TRBJ2-3, with D tentatively TRBD2 (5 bases). The V gene lost 8 bases and the J gene lost 0 bases, with 21 bases spanning the gap. This CDR3 has 17 residues. CDR3 residues: CASGGLRGPSSTDTQYF. In DNA form, the CDR3 reads TGTGCCAGCGGCGGATTACGGGGTCCTTCTAGCACAGATACGCAGTATTTT.

V usage is TRBV6-5 and J usage is TRBJ2-7; 8 bases fit TRBD2. V lost 7 bases, J lost 1 base, and 9 bases stayed unmatched. Germline V CDR1 and CDR2: MNHEY, SVGAGI. This CDR3 contains 15 residues. In DNA, the CDR3 is TGTGCCAGCACCCCGGCTAGCGGGCTTTCCTACGAGCAGTACTTC. Protein sequence: CASTPASGLSYEQYF.

The CDR3 here is CASSRGRDTLGNTIYF. For the CDR3, the DNA is TGCGCCAGCAGCCGAGGCCGGGACACCCTGGGAAACACCATATATTTT. The chain uses TRBV4-3 and TRBJ1-3; D possibly corresponds to TRBD1 (6 bases). From germline, CDR1 is LGHNA and CDR2 YSLEER. V was pared by 4 bases and J by 4 bases, with 17 bases between. This CDR3 comprises 16 residues.

The chain joins TRBV12-2 to TRBJ2-6; TRBD1, the table's D call, lacks a check against the DNA. TRBV12-2 is a pseudogene. This CDR3 spans 20 amino acids. CDR3 nucleotide sequence: TGTGCAAGTCGACTCGACAAAACAGGGGGGACTTTTTCTGGGGCCAACGTCCCGACTTTC. Its protein product is CASRLDKTGGTFSGANVPTF.

In its sample, this clonotype was seen a few times. The V gene is TRBV6-5, the J gene TRBJ2-7; D remains unclear. Per germline, CDR1 MNHEY and CDR2 SVGAGI. Trimming took off 4 bases at V and 2 bases at J, with 9 bases between the two ends. The CDR3 length is 13 residues. The CDR3 region has the DNA TGTGCCAGCAGTTTCAAAACCGCCTACGAGCAGTACTTC. Its translation: CASSFKTAYEQYF.

The sample holds many counts of this clonotype. The chain recombines TRBV7-9 with TRBJ2-4; the D gene is possibly TRBD2 (5 bases). Germline loops: CDR1 SEHNR, CDR2 FQNEAQ (reference sequence). The CDR3 is 15 amino acids. Trimming took 1 base from V and 8 from J, leaving 15 bases between them. The DNA for the CDR3 is TGTGCCAGCAGCTTAGTAGTACTAGATGGAGACATTCAGTACTTC. This gives the protein CASSLVVLDGDIQYF.

The chain employs TRBV28 and TRBJ2-7, with 7 nucleotides matching TRBD2. This CDR3 spans 14 amino acids. Losses at the gene ends were 8 bases for V and 3 bases for J; bases not matched to a gene: 10. Germline V gives CDR1 MDHEN, CDR2 SYDVKM. The CDR3 loop is CASRYGGTHYEQYF. The CDR3 nucleotides are TGTGCCAGCCGCTACGGGGGGACCCACTACGAGCAGTACTTC.

The chain couples TRBV20-1 to TRBJ2-3; D is tentatively TRBD1 or TRBD2 (5 bases each). Germline CDR1 reads DFQATT; CDR2 reads SNEGSKA (reference sequence). The CDR3 runs 13 residues. V gave up 3 bases and J gave up 8 bases, with 15 bases separating them. The CDR3 nucleotides read TGCAGTGCTAGGTTCGGGGTTGGGGGTACGCAGTATTTT. Protein: CSARFGVGGTQYF.

In its sample, this clonotype was seen many times. The rearrangement joins TRBV20-1 to TRBJ2-1; D is unresolved. V shed 2 bases and J shed 8 bases, with 10 bases lying between them. CDR1 and CDR2 (germline): DFQATT, SNEGSKA (reference sequence). The CDR3 extends over 12 amino acids. Here the CDR3 reads CSARSLLHEQFF. CDR3 bases: TGCAGTGCTAGATCTCTACTTCATGAGCAGTTCTTC.

Only a few counts were recorded for this clonotype. The chain uses TRBV7-7 and TRBJ1-1; D is ambiguous. This CDR3 spans 12 amino acids. Trimming removed 4 bases at V and 10 bases at J, with 13 bases between. Germline V CDR1 and CDR2: SSHAT, FNYEAQ (reference sequence). This CDR3 is CASSSGEVRAFF. The CDR3 bases are TGTGCCAGCAGCTCCGGGGAGGTTCGAGCTTTCTTT.

The rearrangement uses TRBV10-3 and TRBJ1-1; TRBD1 matches 8 bases. Per the germline V gene, CDR1 is ENHRY and CDR2 is SYGVKD. The J segment lost 5 bases and the V segment lost 3 bases, leaving 5 bases of the junction unmatched. This CDR3 region has 14 residues. CDR3 sequence (DNA): TGTGCCATCAGTGATCAGGGGGCGCGGACTGAAGCTTTCTTT. It yields the protein CAISDQGARTEAFF.

The sample holds a few counts of this clonotype. The chain combines TRBV7-9 with TRBJ1-1; TRBD1 might be the D (6 bases). V shed 11 bases and J shed 5 bases, with 9 bases lying between them. Germline V gives CDR1 SEHNR, CDR2 FQNEAQ (reference sequence). The CDR3 totals 10 residues. CDR3 protein: CALQGTEAFF. The DNA of the CDR3 is TGTGCCCTCCAGGGGACTGAAGCTTTCTTT.

This clonotype has just a few counts. V usage is TRBV7-2 and J usage is TRBJ1-1; the D gene is possibly TRBD1 (5 bases). The CDR3 has 14 amino acids. Trimming pared 5 bases from V and 6 bases from J, leaving 16 bases between. Germline V gene data show CDR1 as SGHTA and CDR2 as FQGNSA. The CDR3 DNA follows: TGTGCCAGCAGCCCCACCGGGGGACTCCCTGAAGCTTTCTTT. This codes for CASSPTGGLPEAFF. Variable domain in full (rest from reference TRBV7-2 and TRBJ1-1): GAGVSQSPSNKVTEKGKDVELRCDPISGHTALYWYRQSLGQGLEFLIYFQGNSAPDKSGLPSDRFSAERTGGSVSTLTIQRTQQEDSAVYLCASSPTGGLPEAFFGQGTRLTVV.